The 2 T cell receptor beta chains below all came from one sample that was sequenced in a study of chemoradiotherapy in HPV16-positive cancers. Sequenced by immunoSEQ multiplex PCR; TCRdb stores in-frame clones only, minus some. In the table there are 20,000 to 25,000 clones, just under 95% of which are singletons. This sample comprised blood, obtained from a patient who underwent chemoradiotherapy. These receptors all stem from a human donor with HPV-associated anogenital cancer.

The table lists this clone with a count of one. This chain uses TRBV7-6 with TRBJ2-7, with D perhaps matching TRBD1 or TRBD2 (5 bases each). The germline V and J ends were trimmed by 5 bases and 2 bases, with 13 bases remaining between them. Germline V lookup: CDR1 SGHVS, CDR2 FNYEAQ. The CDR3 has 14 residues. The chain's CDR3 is CASSPLGRTYEQYF. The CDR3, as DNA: TGTGCCAGCAGCCCGCTGGGACGGACCTACGAGCAGTACTTC.

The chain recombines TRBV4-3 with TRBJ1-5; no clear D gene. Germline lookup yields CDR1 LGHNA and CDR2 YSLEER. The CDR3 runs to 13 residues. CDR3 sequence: CAPDLRSNQPQHF. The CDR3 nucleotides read TGCGCTCCAGACCTGAGGAGCAATCAGCCCCAGCATTTT.